The clone carrying this T cell receptor (beta chain) was seen a handful of times. Its antigen is currently unknown. At one boundary the junction diverges from the germline segment, which might be a read error. The data are from a study of shared clonotypes between healthy human individuals. Notes on the study in general: Clonotypes that were shared across a handful of donors made up approximately 5.1% of naive CD4 clonotypes.

Genomic DNA per cell subset filled all wells of several immunoSEQ plates. TCRdb's table, derived via immunoSEQ multiplex PCR, lists solely in-frame clones and lacks some. The table has 950,000 to 1,200,000 clones, roughly 80% seen once. The CDR3 has 13 amino acids. Germline assignment: CDR1 SNHLY and CDR2 FYNNEI. Sequencing was done on a sample of memory CD4+ T cells from PBMCs. Sample subset: CD45RA-negative fraction. This TCR was recovered from a young man in good health. Some clones in this sample may be carry-over from other donors' samples. The chain combines TRBV2 with TRBJ2-7; 7 bases are shared with TRBD2. The CDR3 is CASSWGGTTPQNF. For the CDR3, the DNA is TGTGCCAGCAGTTGGGGGGGGACTACTCCTCAGAACTTC.